This TCR beta chain was retrieved from a study of human T cells and chemical hapten exposure. Each cDNA molecule in the library carried unique molecular identifiers. Original processing notes: Per sample, the median was around 96,000 TCRs, with values from 23,224 to 690,600. TCRdb re-derived calls from the RACE reads in MiXCR, one entry per CDR3 protein. The V and J calls, along with clone size, are taken from TCRdb and not from the paper's own processing. In the table there are just over 95,000 distinct CDR3 sequences, 25% to 30% of which are singletons. The V and J ends lost 5 bases and 1 base, in that order; junction bases with no gene match: 3. The germline gives CDR1 MNHEY, CDR2 SMNVEV (reference sequence). The CDR3 contains 15 residues. Time point reported: patch test 3, about 24 weeks after DPC sensitization. Treatment given: therapeutic diphenylcyclopropenone sensitization with weekly scalp DPC. Donors were 18 to 70-year-old alopecia patients suitable for DPC.

At least ten counts were recorded for this clonotype. The sample here was whole blood, taken in connection with sensitization to the hapten diphenylcyclopropenone (DPC). The chain carries TRBV27 and TRBJ2-7; 12 bases line up with TRBD2. The TCR originated in a man in his forties with alopecia areata. Some clones in this sample may be carry-over from other donors' samples. CDR3 nucleotide sequence: TGTGCCAGCAGTGCCGGACTAGCGGGGTCCTACGAGCAGTACTTC. Encoded protein: CASSAGLAGSYEQYF.